A selection of T cell receptor beta chains follows, all from one sample in a study of identical twins. TCRdb analysed the 5' RACE reads with MiXCR anew, one entry per CDR3 protein. This sample has 1.5 million to 2 million distinct CDR3 sequences, with around 29% found just once. The sample was cord blood. Receptors originate from a newborn girl in good health. CDR3s include the opening cysteine and the closing phenylalanine or tryptophan. Each record gives: V gene, J gene, clone size, D gene, CDR3 protein, CDR3 DNA. The D gene is left open where the match is weak. A clone size is listed for some rows: how often the clone was seen (once, few, many), or a class if it is expanded.

TRBV29-1	TRBJ2-7	few	.	CSVEGSGPYNEQYF	TGCAGCGTTGAAGGTAGCGGACCCTACAATGAGCAGTACTTC
TRBV3-1	TRBJ2-3	.	TRBD1	CASSHLLLYRGRSTDTQYF	TGTGCCAGCAGCCACCTACTTTTATACAGGGGACGCAGCACAGATACGCAGTATTTT
TRBV28	TRBJ2-2	few	TRBD1	CASSPRTGPNTGELFF	TGTGCCAGCAGTCCTAGGACAGGGCCGAACACCGGGGAGCTGTTTTTT
TRBV3-1	TRBJ1-6	.	.	CASSLGLVNSPLHF	TGTGCCAGCAGCTTGGGACTGGTCAATTCACCCCTCCACTTT
TRBV4-1	TRBJ2-7	few	.	CASSQPTGNEQYF	TGCGCCAGCAGCCAACCCACAGGGAACGAGCAGTACTTC
TRBV24-1	TRBJ1-5	.	TRBD1	CATSEGQGAGNQPQHF	TGTGCCACCAGTGAAGGACAGGGGGCCGGCAATCAGCCCCAGCATTTT
TRBV4-2	TRBJ2-1	few	TRBD2	CASSLAFWGLAGVEQFF	TGTGCCAGCAGCCTCGCTTTCTGGGGACTAGCGGGGGTTGAGCAGTTCTTC
TRBV3-1	TRBJ2-7	.	TRBD2	CASSQTGTSGTYEQYF	TGTGCCAGCAGCCAAACCGGGACTAGCGGTACCTACGAGCAGTACTTC
TRBV5-1	TRBJ2-1	once	TRBD1	CASSLPDRGFGNEQFF	TGCGCCAGCAGCTTGCCCGACAGGGGGTTTGGTAATGAGCAGTTCTTC
TRBV28	TRBJ1-6	few	.	CASSLFNRWNSPLHF	TGTGCCAGCAGTTTATTCAATCGGTGGAATTCACCCCTCCACTTT
TRBV5-1	TRBJ1-6	few	TRBD1	CASSLEGTGVSPLHF	TGCGCCAGCAGCTTGGAGGGGACAGGGGTTTCACCCCTCCACTTT
TRBV20-1	TRBJ2-3	.	.	CSARGPVLTDTQYF	TGCAGTGCTAGAGGTCCGGTCCTCACAGATACGCAGTATTTT
TRBV6-6	TRBJ1-2	.	.	CASGAQSDRNYGYTF	TGTGCCAGCGGTGCTCAATCCGACAGAAACTATGGCTACACCTTC
TRBV14	TRBJ2-7	few	TRBD1	CASSHRQGTHEQYF	TGTGCCAGCAGCCACAGACAGGGTACCCACGAGCAGTACTTC
TRBV2	TRBJ2-1	few	.	CASSEEGPSTPNEQFF	TGTGCCAGCAGTGAGGAGGGTCCCAGTACACCGAATGAGCAGTTCTTC
TRBV5-8	TRBJ2-1	.	.	CASSLASRVKQFF	TGTGCCAGCAGCTTGGCCTCTCGGGTTAAGCAGTTCTTC
TRBV20-1	TRBJ1-2	.	TRBD1	CSATGGNNYGYTF	TGCAGTGCTACAGGGGGCAATAACTATGGCTACACCTTC
TRBV12-3/TRBV12-4	TRBJ2-7	.	.	CASSFFRYEQYF	TGTGCCAGCAGTTTCTTTAGATACGAGCAGTACTTC
TRBV25-1	TRBJ2-7	.	.	CASSAPDSPYEQYF	TGTGCCAGCAGTGCCCCGGACAGTCCCTACGAGCAGTACTTC
TRBV5-1	TRBJ2-7	.	.	CASSFRSGYERYF	TGCGCCAGCAGCTTCCGCAGCGGCTACGAGCGGTACTTC
TRBV20-1	TRBJ2-4	.	.	CSASLRAKNIQYF	TGCAGTGCTAGCCTGCGGGCCAAAAACATTCAGTACTTC
TRBV2	TRBJ2-7	once	.	CAGGTYNEQYF	TGTGCCGGGGGTACCTACAATGAGCAGTACTTC
TRBV20-1	TRBJ1-4	few	.	CSAKQATNEKLFF	TGCAGTGCCAAACAGGCAACTAATGAAAAACTGTTTTTT
TRBV24-1	TRBJ2-1	.	.	CATSDLLASSYNEQFF	TGTGCCACCAGTGATTTGCTAGCGAGCTCCTACAATGAGCAGTTCTTC
TRBV18	TRBJ2-5	few	.	CASSRQVEETQYF	TGTGCCAGCTCACGGCAGGTTGAAGAGACCCAGTACTTC
TRBV6-2/TRBV6-3	TRBJ2-1	few	.	CASSYAGRMYNEQFF	TGTGCCAGCAGTTACGCGGGGAGAATGTACAATGAGCAGTTCTTC
TRBV29-1	TRBJ2-7	.	TRBD1	CSVAWDRGSYEQYF	TGCAGCGTAGCGTGGGACAGGGGAAGTTACGAGCAGTACTTC
TRBV12-3/TRBV12-4	TRBJ1-2	.	.	CASRPRGHYGYTF	TGTGCCAGCCGCCCCCGGGGCCACTATGGCTACACCTTC
TRBV20-1	TRBJ2-4	.	.	CSARKGLAKNIQYF	TGCAGTGCTAGAAAGGGGCTAGCCAAAAACATTCAGTACTTC
TRBV5-1	TRBJ1-5	.	TRBD1	CASSLDGTGSQPQHF	TGCGCCAGCAGCTTGGATGGGACAGGTAGTCAGCCCCAGCATTTT
TRBV24-1	TRBJ2-1	.	TRBD1	CATRQGAEQFF	TGTGCCACCAGACAGGGGGCTGAGCAGTTCTTC
TRBV6-1	TRBJ1-1	few	.	CASSENYRAFF	TGTGCCAGCAGTGAAAATTACAGGGCTTTCTTT
TRBV27	TRBJ1-2	.	.	CASPSGRDGGHTF	TGTGCCAGCCCGTCCGGCAGGGACGGTGGCCACACCTTC
TRBV20-1	TRBJ2-4	once	TRBD1	CSASRGSGIQYF	TGCAGTGCTAGCAGGGGGAGTGGCATTCAGTACTTC
TRBV5-1	TRBJ1-1	few	.	CASSHLRDPRNTEAFF	TGCGCCAGCAGCCACCTGAGGGACCCGAGGAACACTGAAGCTTTCTTT
TRBV4-1	TRBJ1-4	.	.	CASSQVRSLNEKLFF	TGCGCCAGCAGCCAAGTGCGGTCCCTTAATGAAAAACTGTTTTTT
TRBV20-1	TRBJ1-2	.	TRBD1	CSAPQPGQGNYGCTF	TGCAGTGCTCCTCAACCGGGACAGGGTAACTATGGCTGCACCTTC
TRBV7-2	TRBJ2-3	few	TRBD2	CASSFVGSGGDTQYF	TGTGCCAGCAGCTTTGTGGGTAGCGGGGGGGATACGCAGTATTTT
TRBV18	TRBJ2-3	few	.	CASSPGGIATDTQYF	TGTGCCAGCTCACCAGGTGGAATCGCTACAGATACGCAGTATTTT
TRBV29-1	TRBJ2-1	few	TRBD1	CSVEGQGGYNEQFF	TGCAGCGTTGAGGGACAGGGAGGCTACAATGAGCAGTTCTTC
TRBV20-1	TRBJ1-2	.	.	CSADQGLGYGYTF	TGCAGTGCTGACCAGGGTTTAGGCTATGGCTACACCTTC
TRBV28	TRBJ2-4	few	.	CASSFRLYREGASKNIQYF	TGTGCCAGCAGTTTCCGACTCTATAGGGAAGGGGCCTCCAAAAACATTCAGTACTTC
TRBV5-5	TRBJ1-1	.	.	CASSLFGGSNTEAFF	TGTGCCAGCAGCTTGTTTGGAGGGTCCAACACTGAAGCTTTCTTT
TRBV20-1	TRBJ2-3	.	TRBD2	CSAPGGLAGPDTQYF	TGCAGTGCCCCAGGCGGACTAGCGGGTCCAGATACGCAGTATTTT
TRBV18	TRBJ2-7	.	.	CASSQYPPYEQYF	TGTGCCAGCTCCCAGTACCCGCCCTACGAGCAGTACTTC
TRBV4-2	TRBJ2-1	few	.	CASSQAGNSSYNEQFF	TGTGCCAGCAGCCAAGCGGGGAACAGCTCCTACAATGAGCAGTTCTTC
TRBV11-2	TRBJ2-5	.	TRBD1	CASSLRTGTGLRYQETQYF	TGTGCCAGCAGCTTGAGAACCGGGACAGGGTTAAGGTACCAAGAGACCCAGTACTTC
TRBV5-1	TRBJ2-7	many	TRBD2	CASSLGLAGPSYEQYF	TGCGCCAGCAGCTTGGGACTAGCGGGACCTTCCTACGAGCAGTACTTC
TRBV12-3/TRBV12-4	TRBJ1-4	few	.	CASSRRTVTNEKLFF	TGTGCCAGCAGTCGTAGGACAGTTACTAATGAAAAACTGTTTTTT
TRBV12-3/TRBV12-4	TRBJ1-1	few	TRBD1	CASRFRGDTEAFF	TGTGCCAGCAGGTTCAGGGGGGACACTGAAGCTTTCTTT
TRBV12-3/TRBV12-4	TRBJ2-1	.	.	CASSTAGLGASYEQFF	TGTGCCAGCAGTACGGCGGGACTCGGGGCCTCTTATGAGCAGTTCTTC
TRBV30	TRBJ2-3	.	.	CAWRHGDTQYF	TGTGCCTGGAGGCACGGAGATACGCAGTATTTT
TRBV27	TRBJ2-7	.	TRBD2	CASGKPGLAMTYEQYF	TGTGCCAGCGGAAAACCGGGACTAGCCATGACCTACGAGCAGTACTTC
TRBV3-1	TRBJ2-7	.	TRBD2	CASSRGTSRSYEQYF	TGTGCCAGCAGCCGAGGGACTAGCAGATCCTACGAGCAGTACTTC
TRBV3-1	TRBJ1-6	few	.	CASSRSEGNSPLHF	TGTGCCAGCAGCCGCTCCGAGGGAAATTCACCCCTCCACTTT